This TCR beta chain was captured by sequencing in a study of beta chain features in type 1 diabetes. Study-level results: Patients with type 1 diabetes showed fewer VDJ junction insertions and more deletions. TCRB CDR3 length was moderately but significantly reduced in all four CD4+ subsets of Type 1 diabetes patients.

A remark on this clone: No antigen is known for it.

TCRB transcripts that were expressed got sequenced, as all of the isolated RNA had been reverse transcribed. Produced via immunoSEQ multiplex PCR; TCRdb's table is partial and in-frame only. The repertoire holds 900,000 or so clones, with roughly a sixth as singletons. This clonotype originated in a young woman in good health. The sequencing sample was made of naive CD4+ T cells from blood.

The CDR3 region is CASILAGAYNEQFF. The CDR3 DNA reads TGTGCCAGCATCCTAGCGGGAGCATACAATGAGCAGTTCTTC. The chain recombines TRBV2 with TRBJ2-1; 10 positions match TRBD2. CDR1 SNHLY and CDR2 FYNNEI come from the germline V gene. V was clipped by 7 bases and J by 4 bases; unmatched bases: 4. The CDR3 has 14 residues. Combining the CDR3 with reference TRBV2 and TRBJ2-1 gives the whole variable domain EPEVTQTPSHQVTQMGQEVILRCVPISNHLYFYWYRQILGQKVEFLVSFYNNEISEKSEIFDDQFSVERPDGSNFTLKIRSTKLEDSAMYFCASILAGAYNEQFFGPGTRLTVL.